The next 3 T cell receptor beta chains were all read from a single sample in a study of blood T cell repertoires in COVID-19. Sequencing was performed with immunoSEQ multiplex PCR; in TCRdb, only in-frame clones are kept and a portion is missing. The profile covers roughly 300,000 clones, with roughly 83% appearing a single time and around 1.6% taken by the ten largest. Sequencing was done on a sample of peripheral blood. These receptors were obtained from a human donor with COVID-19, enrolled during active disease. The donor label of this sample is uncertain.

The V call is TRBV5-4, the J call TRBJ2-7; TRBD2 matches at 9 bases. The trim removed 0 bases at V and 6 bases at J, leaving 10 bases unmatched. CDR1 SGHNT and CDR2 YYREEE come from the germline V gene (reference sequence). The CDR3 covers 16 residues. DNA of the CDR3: TGTGCCAGCAGCTTGGCTCGAGTAGCGGGAGAGGTCGAGCAGTACTTC. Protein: CASSLARVAGEVEQYF.

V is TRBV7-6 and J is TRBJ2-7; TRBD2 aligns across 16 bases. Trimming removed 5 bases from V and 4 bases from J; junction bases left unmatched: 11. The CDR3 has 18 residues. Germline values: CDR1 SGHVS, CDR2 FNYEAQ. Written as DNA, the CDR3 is TGTGCCAGCAGCCCGGGACTAGCGGGAGGGGCTGCGGTTTACGAGCAGTACTTC. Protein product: CASSPGLAGGAAVYEQYF.

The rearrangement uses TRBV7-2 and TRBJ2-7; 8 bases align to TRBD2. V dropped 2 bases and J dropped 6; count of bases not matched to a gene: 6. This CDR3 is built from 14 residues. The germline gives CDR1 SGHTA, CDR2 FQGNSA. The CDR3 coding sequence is TGTGCCAGCAGCTTAAACGGACTAGCTGGCGAGCAGTACTTC. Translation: CASSLNGLAGEQYF.